One T cell receptor (beta chain) is described in this entry. Its specificity is unknown. This CDR3 is 17 amino acids long. The V gene lost 5 bases and the J gene lost 1 base, with 15 bases spanning the gap. Germline CDR1 SNHLY, CDR2 FYNNEI. The entry originates in a study of T cells in Graves' hyperthyroidism and ophthalmopathy. Study-level background: Staff took peripheral blood when the initial diagnosis was made, before any treatment began.

Study-wide points: Appearing also in blood were most of the thyroid clonotypes expanded above 0.001.

From RNA transcripts, TCR beta CDR3 regions were amplified. The primer set for the first-round RT-PCR of the TCR CDR3 was HTBI. MiXCR, applied by TCRdb to the multiplex PCR reads, yields one record per CDR3 protein. The sample has some 370,000 distinct CDR3 sequences; roughly a sixth are singletons. The sequence was collected from a woman aged 25-40 years with Graves' hyperthyroidism that later progressed to Graves' ophthalmopathy. This chain uses TRBV2 with TRBJ1-6; D uncertain. Source material: blood. The CDR3: CASSWAEKGSYNSPLHF. CDR3 sequence (DNA): TGTGCCAGCAGTTGGGCAGAAAAAGGATCCTATAATTCACCCCTCCACTTT.